This T cell receptor beta chain is from a study of blood T cell repertoires in COVID-19. Study overall: Samples representing acute and convalescent COVID-19 were sourced from the United States, Italy and Spain.

Participants came from some 23 US areas, aged about 18 to 95 years. Assignment of participants to cohorts was predicated upon participant-reported clinical history. Per the study methods: Estimated nucleated cell counts came from reference gene primer amplification. Sequencing used immunoSEQ multiplex PCR; TCRdb keeps in-frame clones, though not all of them. V, J and clone size are taken as reported in that table, and D and trimming were inferred from the DNA itself. The sample lists about 320,000 clones; around nine tenths were seen once. Trimming left V 0 bases short and J 7 bases short, with 16 bases between. Per the germline V gene, CDR1 is MNHEY and CDR2 is SMNVEV (reference sequence). This CDR3 region has 15 residues.

The sequenced sample consisted of PBMCs or T cells enriched from blood (not recorded which). The genes are TRBV27 and TRBJ2-7; a possible D gene is TRBD1 (6 bases). This clonotype originated in a young woman who had been exposed to COVID-19. CDR3 DNA: TGTGCCAGCAGTTTATCGGGCCAGGGGACGGGGGAGCAGTACTTC. Translating gives CASSLSGQGTGEQYF.